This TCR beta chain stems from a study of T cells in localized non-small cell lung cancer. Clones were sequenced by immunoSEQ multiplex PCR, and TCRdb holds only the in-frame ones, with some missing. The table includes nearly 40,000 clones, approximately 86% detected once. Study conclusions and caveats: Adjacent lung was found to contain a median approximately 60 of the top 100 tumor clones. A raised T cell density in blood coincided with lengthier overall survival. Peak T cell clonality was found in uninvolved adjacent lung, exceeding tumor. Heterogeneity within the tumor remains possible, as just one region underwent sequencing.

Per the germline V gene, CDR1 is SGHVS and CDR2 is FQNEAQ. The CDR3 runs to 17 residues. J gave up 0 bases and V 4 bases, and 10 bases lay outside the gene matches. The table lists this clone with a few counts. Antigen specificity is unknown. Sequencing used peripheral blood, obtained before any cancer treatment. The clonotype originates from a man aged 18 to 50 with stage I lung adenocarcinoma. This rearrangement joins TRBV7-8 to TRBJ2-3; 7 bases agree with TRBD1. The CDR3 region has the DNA TGTGCCAGCAGCTCTTTCTCAGGGGGATGGAGCACAGATACGCAGTATTTT. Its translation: CASSSFSGGWSTDTQYF.